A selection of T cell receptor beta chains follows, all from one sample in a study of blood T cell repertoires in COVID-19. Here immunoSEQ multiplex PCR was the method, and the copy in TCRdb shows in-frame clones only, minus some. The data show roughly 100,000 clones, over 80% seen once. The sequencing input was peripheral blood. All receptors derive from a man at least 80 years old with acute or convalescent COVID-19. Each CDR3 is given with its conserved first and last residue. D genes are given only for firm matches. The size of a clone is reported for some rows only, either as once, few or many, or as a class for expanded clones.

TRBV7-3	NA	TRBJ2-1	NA	CASSLGQYNEQFF	TGTGCCAGCAGCCTCGGACAGTACAATGAGCAGTTCTTC
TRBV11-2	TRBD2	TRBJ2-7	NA	CASSLGGLAGAEQYF	TGTGCCAGCAGCTTAGGGGGACTAGCGGGGGCCGAGCAGTACTTC
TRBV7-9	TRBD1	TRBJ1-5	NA	CASSPTGTGGESNQPQHF	TGTGCCAGCAGCCCGACCGGGACAGGGGGCGAGAGCAATCAGCCCCAGCATTTT
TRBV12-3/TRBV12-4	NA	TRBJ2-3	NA	CASSLVADTQYF	TGTGCCAGCAGTTTAGTTGCGGATACGCAGTATTTT
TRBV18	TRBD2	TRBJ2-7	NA	CASSVLGGSPSEQYF	TGTGCCAGCTCAGTACTAGGCGGGAGCCCATCCGAGCAGTACTTC
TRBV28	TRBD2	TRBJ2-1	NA	CASSLPLSTSGYEQFF	TGTGCCAGCAGTTTACCCTTATCGACTAGCGGGTATGAGCAGTTCTTC
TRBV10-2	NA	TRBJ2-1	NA	CASSESVGGEQFF	TGCGCCAGCAGTGAATCGGTAGGCGGTGAGCAGTTCTTC
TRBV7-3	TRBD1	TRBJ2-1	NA	CASGQGLYNEQFF	TGTGCCAGCGGACAGGGATTATACAATGAGCAGTTCTTC
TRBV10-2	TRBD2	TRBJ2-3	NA	CASSEPRLAGALTDTQYF	TGCGCCAGCAGTGAGCCCCGACTAGCGGGAGCCCTCACAGATACGCAGTATTTT
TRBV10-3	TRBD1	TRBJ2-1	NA	CAISATDRAYNEQFF	TGTGCCATCAGTGCCACGGACAGGGCCTACAATGAGCAGTTCTTC
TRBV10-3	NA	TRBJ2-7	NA	CAISAAVGAGYEQYF	TGTGCCATCAGTGCGGCTGTGGGGGCTGGGTACGAGCAGTACTTC
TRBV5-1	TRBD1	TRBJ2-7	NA	CASSFGLGGQGSYEQYF	TGCGCCAGCAGCTTCGGGTTAGGGGGACAGGGCTCCTACGAGCAGTACTTC
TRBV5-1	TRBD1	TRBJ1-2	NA	CASSLARTGTNYGYTF	TGCGCCAGCAGCTTGGCCCGGACAGGGACTAACTATGGCTACACCTTC
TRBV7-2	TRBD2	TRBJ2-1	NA	CASSLEGTSGRHQNEQFF	TGTGCCAGCAGCTTAGAGGGGACTAGCGGGAGGCACCAGAATGAGCAGTTCTTC
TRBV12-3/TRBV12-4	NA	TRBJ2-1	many	CATKGPYNEQFF	TGTGCCACCAAGGGGCCTTACAATGAGCAGTTCTTC
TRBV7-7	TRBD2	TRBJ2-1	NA	CASSPIAGGLQEQFF	TGTGCTAGCAGCCCCATCGCGGGAGGACTCCAGGAGCAGTTCTTC
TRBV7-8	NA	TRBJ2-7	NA	CASSYRQGSYEQYF	TGTGCCAGCAGCTACCGCCAGGGCTCCTACGAGCAGTACTTC